This T cell receptor beta chain was documented in a study of regulatory T cells in long-lasting Graves disease. On the study more broadly: Positivity for TSH receptor antibodies plus over 5 years of antithyroid drugs meant persistent Graves' disease.

Details on this clonotype: Antigen unknown.

Time point denoted: persistent/refractory GD, antithyroid drugs over 5 years with positive TRAb. PBMC RNA was the source of the TCR library. Libraries of TCR beta came from iRepertoire HTBI primers plus Arm-PCR of CDR3 regions. TCRdb analysed the multiplex PCR reads with MiXCR anew, one entry per CDR3 protein. The repertoire holds 400,000 or so distinct CDR3 sequences, with 20% to 25% as singletons. Findings and caveats of the study: Persistent Graves' patients showed less TCR diversity than newly diagnosed patients showed. Persistent disease samples used TRBV28, TRBJ1-2 and TRBJ2-5 preferentially.

Trimming shortened V by 5 bases and J by 7 bases, and 15 bases separated the two germline ends. The CDR3 loop spans 15 amino acids. Per the germline V gene, CDR1 is SGHTA and CDR2 is FQGNSA. This rearrangement joins TRBV7-2 to TRBJ1-6, with a possible D match to TRBD1 (5 bases). This receptor was obtained from a female donor with Graves disease. The sample here was peripheral blood mononuclear cells (PBMCs), taken when the disease was refractory, from a patient treated with antithyroid drugs. The CDR3 sequence is CASSPAGRENSPLHF. In DNA form, the CDR3 reads TGTGCCAGCAGCCCGGCGGGCAGGGAGAATTCACCCCTCCACTTT.